Each of the 24 T cell receptor beta chains below was sequenced from the same sample in a study of T-cell memory formation after mild COVID-19. TCRdb reprocessed the 5' RACE reads with MiXCR, giving one entry per CDR3 protein. Among around 160,000 distinct CDR3 sequences listed, roughly 11% were seen once. Source material: PBMCs or a T cell subset sorted from them (not recorded which). The source of these receptors is a man in his late teens or twenties who had mild COVID-19 (a few samples of this study predate the infection). Cell type and time point are not known.

This clonotype was picked up a small number of times. The chain recombines TRBV19 with TRBJ2-3, with D possibly TRBD1 on 6 matching bases. The V gene lost 3 bases and the J gene lost 2 bases, with 15 bases spanning the gap. Germline assignment: CDR1 LNHDA and CDR2 SQIVND (reference sequence). This CDR3 is 16 amino acids long. The CDR3 nucleotides read TGTGCCAGTAGTATCCTCGCAGGGGCGATCACAGATACGCAGTATTTT. Translation: CASSILAGAITDTQYF.

This clonotype appeared a few times. The V and J genes are TRBV5-1 and TRBJ2-3; 8 bases fit TRBD2. This CDR3 has 17 amino acids. In germline, CDR1 is SGHRS, CDR2 YFSETQ. V shed 0 bases, J shed 0 bases, and the junction held 6 bases outside the gene matches. CDR3 protein: CASSLGLAGPSTDTQYF. The CDR3 region has the DNA TGCGCCAGCAGCTTGGGTTTAGCGGGGCCCAGCACAGATACGCAGTATTTT.

This clonotype was seen ten or more times. CDR3 sequence (DNA): TGTGCCAGCAGTCAAGGGACAGACTACGAGCAGTACTTC. This sequence encodes CASSQGTDYEQYF. The gene calls are TRBV12-3 or TRBV12-4 and TRBJ2-7; TRBD1 aligns across 7 bases. The CDR3 totals 13 residues. Losses at the gene ends were 5 bases for V and 3 bases for J; bases not matched to a gene: 4.

The chain uses TRBV6-5 and TRBJ1-2, with D unclear. The CDR3 spans 12 residues. Deletions cut 6 bases from V and 8 bases from J, with 13 bases between. Germline V CDR1 and CDR2: MNHEY, SVGAGI. DNA of the CDR3: TGTGCCAGCAGCGCCGGCACTGGAGGCTACACCTTC. Amino acids: CASSAGTGGYTF.

This clonotype was picked up a small number of times. The gene calls are TRBV10-3 and TRBJ1-1; possible D gene TRBD1, 5 bases. The CDR3 is 14 amino acids. The germline V gene encodes CDR1 ENHRY and CDR2 SYGVKD. Deletions cut 6 bases from V and 1 base from J, with 12 bases between. The CDR3 DNA reads TGTGCCATCAGCGGACCTCAGGGGAACACTGAAGCTTTCTTT. Translating it yields CAISGPQGNTEAFF.

This clonotype was counted ten times or more. V usage is TRBV5-1 and J usage is TRBJ2-3; the D is unclear. Germline V gives CDR1 SGHRS, CDR2 YFSETQ. V lost 2 bases, J lost 3 bases, and 4 bases lay in between. The CDR3 covers 12 residues. This CDR3 is CASSFQTDTQYF. The CDR3 DNA is TGCGCCAGCAGCTTCCAAACAGATACGCAGTATTTT.

The chain links TRBV5-1 to TRBJ2-2; TRBD1 matches 9 bases. The junction had 4 bases not matched to a gene; V was cut back by 1 base and J by 6 bases. CDR3 size: 15 residues. Germline V CDR1 and CDR2: SGHRS, YFSETQ. The CDR3 sequence is CASSLRTGEAGELFF. The CDR3 DNA is TGCGCCAGCAGCTTGAGGACAGGGGAAGCCGGGGAGCTGTTTTTT.

The CDR3 DNA sequence: TGTGCCAGCAGCTCGTCTGGGTTTGGGGATGAAGCTTTCTTT. Translated, it gives CASSSSGFGDEAFF. The V gene is TRBV7-2, the J gene TRBJ1-1; D unclear. The V gene lost 4 bases and the J gene lost 7 bases, with 16 bases spanning the gap. From germline, CDR1 is SGHTA and CDR2 FQGNSA. The CDR3 contains 14 residues.

This clonotype was seen a few times. The chain is built from TRBV7-6 and TRBJ2-1; the D gene is possibly TRBD1 (7 bases). The V and J ends lost 0 bases and 8 bases respectively, with 11 bases between them. This CDR3 region has 14 residues. The V gene's germline CDR1 is SGHVS and CDR2 FNYEAQ. The CDR3, as DNA: TGTGCCAGCAGCTTAGCGCGCAGGGGGGATGAGCAGTTCTTC. This gives the protein CASSLARRGDEQFF.

The genes are TRBV7-9 and TRBJ2-7; the match to TRBD1 covers 7 bases. Germline CDR1 is SEHNR and CDR2 is FQNEAQ (reference sequence). CDR3 length: 13 residues. Germline trimming cut 5 bases from V and 3 bases from J; bases unmatched to any gene: 4. The CDR3 DNA sequence: TGTGCCAGCAGCGCAGGACAGGACTACGAGCAGTACTTC. Amino acids: CASSAGQDYEQYF.

This chain connects TRBV5-1 to TRBJ2-7, with TRBD1 matching over 10 bases. Trimming cost V 5 bases and J 5 bases; bases outside gene matches: 13. Germline V gene lookup returns CDR1 SGHRS and CDR2 YFSETQ. The CDR3 runs to 16 residues. The CDR3 DNA follows: TGCGCCAGCAGGACAATTCCGGGACAGGGGTTCAACGAGCAGTACTTC. This codes for CASRTIPGQGFNEQYF.

The chain is built from TRBV4-1 and TRBJ2-3; D gene unclear. The CDR3 contains 14 residues. Trimming took off 1 base at V and 4 bases at J, with 9 bases between the two ends. CDR1 and CDR2 (germline): MGHRA, YSYEKL. DNA of the CDR3: TGCGCCAGCAGCCAAGGAATCGTAGCAGATACGCAGTATTTT. Translated: CASSQGIVADTQYF.

The CDR3, as DNA: TGTGCCACGGGGGCAGATACGCAGTATTTT. The encoded protein is CATGADTQYF. This chain uses TRBV2 with TRBJ2-3; D possibly corresponds to TRBD2 (6 bases). There are 10 residues in the CDR3. Germline CDR1 is SNHLY and CDR2 is FYNNEI. The germline V and J ends were trimmed by 10 bases and 4 bases, with 6 bases remaining between them.

This clonotype was seen many times. V is TRBV4-1 and J is TRBJ1-5, with 8 bases lining up with TRBD1. Germline V gene sequence: CDR1 MGHRA, CDR2 YSYEKL. This CDR3 is built from 20 residues. The J segment lost 6 bases and the V segment lost 0 bases, leaving 19 bases of the junction unmatched. The CDR3 region has the DNA TGCGCCAGCAGCCAAGAGAACCTAGTTCCCTTAGACAGGGGACGTCAGCCCCAGCATTTT. This sequence encodes CASSQENLVPLDRGRQPQHF.

The CDR3 DNA reads TGTGCCAGCAGCGCAGGGTTTGCTGGGACCCAGTACTTC. It specifies CASSAGFAGTQYF. The chain couples TRBV5-8 to TRBJ2-5; D perhaps matches TRBD1 (5 bases). This CDR3 spans 13 amino acids. Germline V CDR1 and CDR2: SGHTS, YDEGEE. Trimming took 4 bases from V and 7 from J, leaving 14 bases between them.

The chain combines TRBV7-2 with TRBJ1-2; tentative D call: TRBD1 (5 bases). Trimming took 1 base from V and 8 from J, leaving 17 bases between them. This CDR3 region has 15 residues. Germline assignment: CDR1 SGHTA and CDR2 FQGNSA. The CDR3 loop is CASSLEPGLTSGYTF. CDR3 bases: TGTGCCAGCAGCTTAGAGCCGGGACTGACTTCGGGCTACACCTTC.

The V and J genes are TRBV2 and TRBJ2-7, with a tentative D call TRBD1 (6 bases). CDR3 length: 14 amino acids. Per the germline V gene, CDR1 is SNHLY and CDR2 is FYNNEI. The V and J ends lost 8 bases and 4 bases respectively, with 18 bases between them. The CDR3 here is CASSKQGKGYEQYF. CDR3 nucleotides: TGTGCCAGCTCGAAGCAGGGGAAGGGGTACGAGCAGTACTTC.

Only a few counts were recorded for this clonotype. This chain connects TRBV7-2 to TRBJ1-1; D is possibly TRBD1 (5 bases). V was clipped by 5 bases and J by 3 bases, with 16 bases between them. In germline, CDR1 is SGHTA, CDR2 FQGNSA. This CDR3 contains 15 residues. The CDR3 bases are TGTGCCAGCAGCACCCCCCCCGGACAATACACTGAAGCTTTCTTT. This encodes CASSTPPGQYTEAFF.

J is TRBJ2-3 and V is TRBV20-1; no firm D call. V lost 4 bases and J 6 bases, leaving 8 bases between the germline ends. Germline CDR1 DFQATT, CDR2 SNEGSKA (reference sequence). CDR3 length: 11 amino acids. CDR3 sequence: CSAKVPDTQYF. The CDR3 bases are TGCAGTGCTAAGGTCCCCGATACGCAGTATTTT.

V is TRBV4-1 and J is TRBJ1-2; tentative D call: TRBD1 (6 bases). The CDR3 covers 15 residues. V was shortened by 1 base and J by 2 bases, with 11 bases between the two germline ends. Germline V gives CDR1 MGHRA, CDR2 YSYEKL. The CDR3 protein is CASSQGGTINYGYTF. CDR3 nucleotide sequence: TGCGCCAGCAGCCAAGGAGGGACAATCAACTATGGCTACACCTTC.

The chain uses TRBV27 and TRBJ2-6; no clear D gene. The CDR3 is 15 residues long. Trimming pared 2 bases from V and 2 bases from J, leaving 7 bases between. Germline values: CDR1 MNHEY, CDR2 SMNVEV (reference sequence). In DNA, the CDR3 is TGTGCCAGCAGTTTACTCTCAACTGGGGCCAACGTCCTGACTTTC. Its protein is CASSLLSTGANVLTF.

This clonotype was observed at least ten times. The chain joins TRBV5-5 to TRBJ2-2, with D possibly being TRBD2 (5 bases). Germline V gene sequence: CDR1 SGHKS, CDR2 YYEKEE (reference sequence). The CDR3 runs to 14 residues. V was cut by 2 bases and J by 1 base, with 6 bases left in between. The CDR3 nucleotides are TGTGCCAGCAGCTTCAGCGGGAACACCGGGGAGCTGTTTTTT. It encodes CASSFSGNTGELFF.

V usage is TRBV5-6 and J usage is TRBJ2-3; the match to TRBD2 covers 14 bases. The germline gives CDR1 SGHDT, CDR2 YYEEEE. The CDR3 is 15 residues long. The trim removed 4 bases at V and 4 bases at J, leaving 2 bases unmatched. The CDR3 DNA reads as TGTGCCAGCAGCCAGACTAGCGGGGGGGCAGATACGCAGTATTTT. Amino acids: CASSQTSGGADTQYF.

This chain connects TRBV6-5 to TRBJ2-1, with 10 bases lining up with TRBD1. The length of the CDR3 is 16 residues. Per the germline V gene, CDR1 is MNHEY and CDR2 is SVGAGI. V lost 5 bases, J lost 4 bases, and 8 bases stayed unmatched. CDR3 in DNA: TGTGCCAGCAGTCGGAGTCCGGGACAGGGGTACAATGAGCAGTTCTTC. This codes for CASSRSPGQGYNEQFF.